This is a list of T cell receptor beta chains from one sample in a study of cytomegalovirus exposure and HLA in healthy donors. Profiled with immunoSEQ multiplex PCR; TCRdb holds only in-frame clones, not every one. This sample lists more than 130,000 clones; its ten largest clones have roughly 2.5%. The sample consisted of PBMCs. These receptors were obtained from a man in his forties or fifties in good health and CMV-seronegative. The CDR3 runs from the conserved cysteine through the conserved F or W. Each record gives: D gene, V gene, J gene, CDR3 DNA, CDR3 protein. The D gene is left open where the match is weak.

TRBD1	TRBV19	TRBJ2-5	TGTGCCAGTAGTGCCACCGGGACAGGGGGCCGGGGGACCCAGTACTTC	CASSATGTGGRGTQYF
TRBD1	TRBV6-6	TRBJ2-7	TGTGCCAGCAGCCACGTGACAGGGGGCTCCTACGAGCAGTACTTC	CASSHVTGGSYEQYF
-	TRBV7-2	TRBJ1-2	TGTGCCAGCAGCTCCGTTTTCCGCTACACCTTC	CASSSVFRYTF
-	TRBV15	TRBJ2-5	TGTGCCACCAGCAGCTACGACTCGTACCAAGAGACCCAGTACTTC	CATSSYDSYQETQYF
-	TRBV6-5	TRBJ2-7	TGTGCCAGCAGGGAAACTAACTCCTACGAGCAGTACTTC	CASRETNSYEQYF
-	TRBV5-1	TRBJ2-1	TGCGCCAGCAGCTTGGAGTGGGGGCATGAGCAGTTCTTC	CASSLEWGHEQFF
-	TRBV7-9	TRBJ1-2	TGTGCCAGCAGCTCGACAGAGGAAGGCTACACCTTC	CASSSTEEGYTF
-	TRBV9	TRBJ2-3	TGTGCCAGCAGCGTAGCGGGGAGACCTAGCACAGATACGCAGTATTTT	CASSVAGRPSTDTQYF
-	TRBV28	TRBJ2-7	TGTGCCAGCAGTTCTACAGGGTCCTACGAGCAGTACTTC	CASSSTGSYEQYF
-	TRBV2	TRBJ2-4	TGTGCCAGCAGTGAAACGCCGGGAAACATTCAGTACTTC	CASSETPGNIQYF
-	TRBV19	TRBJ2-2	TGTGCCAGTAGTATAGGACAGACGAACACCGGGGAGCTGTTTTTT	CASSIGQTNTGELFF
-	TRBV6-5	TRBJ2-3	TGTGCCAGCAGTCACACAGATACGCAGTATTTT	CASSHTDTQYF
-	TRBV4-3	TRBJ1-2	TGCGCCAGCAGCCAAGAGAAAGACTCCCTGGCGTATGGCTACACCTTC	CASSQEKDSLAYGYTF
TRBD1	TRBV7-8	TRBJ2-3	TGTGCCAGCAGCCGAGGACAGGGGGCCAGCACAGATACGCAGTATTTT	CASSRGQGASTDTQYF
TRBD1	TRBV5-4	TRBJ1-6	TGTGCCAGCAGCCGGGGACAGGGGTTAGATTCACCCCTCCACTTT	CASSRGQGLDSPLHF
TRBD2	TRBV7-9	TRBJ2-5	TGTGCCAGCAGCCAGGCTAGCGGGGGCCAAGAGACCCAGTACTTC	CASSQASGGQETQYF
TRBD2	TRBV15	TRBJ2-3	TGTGCCACCAGCAGAGATCAAGCGGGGGGGCTTTCGGTGGCAGATACGCAGTATTTT	CATSRDQAGGLSVADTQYF
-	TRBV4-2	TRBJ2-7	TGTGCCAGCAGCCAACGTTGGGGCAGTTCCTACGAGCAGTACTTC	CASSQRWGSSYEQYF
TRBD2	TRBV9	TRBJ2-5	TGTGCCAGCAGCGCGTTAGCGGGGGGGCAGGAGACCCAGTACTTC	CASSALAGGQETQYF
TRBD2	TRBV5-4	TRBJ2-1	TGTGCCAGCAGCCAAGGGACTAGCGGGGCGTCGTTCTTC	CASSQGTSGASFF
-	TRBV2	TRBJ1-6	TGTGCCAGCAGTCGCCAGCCGGGACTCGCGAATTCACCCCTCCACTTT	CASSRQPGLANSPLHF
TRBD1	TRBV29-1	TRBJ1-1	TGCAGCGTTTTAAAACAGGGGAGCACTGAAGCTTTCTTT	CSVLKQGSTEAFF
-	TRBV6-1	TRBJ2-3	TGTGCCAGCAACCGACAGACCACAGATACGCAGTATTTT	CASNRQTTDTQYF
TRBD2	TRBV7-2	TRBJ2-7	TGTGCCAGCAGCTTTACTAGCGGGTCGACCTACGAGCAGTACTTC	CASSFTSGSTYEQYF
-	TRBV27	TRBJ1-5	TGTGCTAGCAGTCCGGGAAGAGGCAATCAGCCCCAGCATTTT	CASSPGRGNQPQHF
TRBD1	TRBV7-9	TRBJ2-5	TGTGCCAGCAGCTTATCGCCAGGGGGCCATGGTGAGACCCAGTACTTC	CASSLSPGGHGETQYF
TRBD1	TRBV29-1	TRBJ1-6	TGCAGCGTGGGACAGGGCTATAATTCACCCCTCCACTTT	CSVGQGYNSPLHF
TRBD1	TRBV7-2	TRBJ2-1	TGTGCCAGCAGCACGCAGGGGGCGATACCTAACAATGAGCAGTTCTTC	CASSTQGAIPNNEQFF
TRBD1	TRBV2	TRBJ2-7	TGTGCCAGCACCGACAGGGGGATTTTCTACGAGCAGTACTTC	CASTDRGIFYEQYF